This T cell receptor (beta chain) came from a study of control samples from healthy donors and cancer patients. Repertoires were generated with immunoSEQ multiplex PCR, while TCRdb's copy carries only in-frame clones and drops some. The sample has some 70,000 clones; 75% to 85% are singletons. The TCR originated in a man aged 55 to 70 in good health. The sequenced sample was blood.

The CDR3 DNA is TGTGCCAGCAGCTTAGTGCCAGACACTGAAGCTTTCTTT. Encoded protein: CASSLVPDTEAFF. V usage is TRBV11-2 and J usage is TRBJ1-1, with D unresolved. The germline V and J ends were trimmed by 1 base and 3 bases, with 6 bases remaining between them. The CDR3 is made up of 13 amino acids. The V gene's germline CDR1 is SGHAT and CDR2 FQNNGV.